The following is a TCR beta chain sequence with its context. The sample belongs to a study of blood T cell repertoires in COVID-19. Study at large: Acute and convalescent COVID-19 samples came from the United States, Italy and Spain. Sample material is recorded as cDNA or gDNA derived from T cells, B-cell-depleted T cells, or PBMCs.

CDR3 length: 15 amino acids. V was clipped by 8 bases and J by 6 bases, with 19 bases between them. Germline CDR1 and CDR2: MNHEY and SMNVEV (reference sequence). The data were produced by immunoSEQ multiplex PCR, yet TCRdb's version contains in-frame clones alone and is incomplete. The sample contains under 65,000 clones, roughly 90% of which appear only once. Source material: peripheral blood. This rearrangement joins TRBV27 to TRBJ1-4; D perhaps matches TRBD1 (5 bases). The TCR sequence derives from an elderly woman with COVID-19, enrolled during active disease. The CDR3 DNA reads TGTGCCAGCCGCTCCGTTGGGGCGGGGGATGAAAAACTGTTTTTT. Its translation is CASRSVGAGDEKLFF.